Listed below are T cell receptor beta chains from one sample, sequenced in a study of T-cell reconstitution after alpha-beta-depleted transplantation in children. From the PCR reads, TCRdb called clonotypes with MiXCR, one entry per CDR3 protein. The data contain 140,000 or so distinct CDR3 sequences, 8% to 10% of them singletons. Sequencing used PBMCs, mostly from graft donor cells, obtained 180 days after TCRalphabeta/CD19-depleted stem cell transplant. All receptors derive from a female patient aged 2-9 years who had a stem cell transplant for congenital amegakaryocytic thrombocytopenia, so the T cells may come from the graft donor. Both conserved end residues are trimmed from each CDR3. The order of the fields is V gene, J gene, CDR3 protein.

TRBV4-2	TRBJ2-2	ASSLRQGSNTGELF
TRBV5-1	TRBJ2-5	ASNPTGEASETQY
TRBV12-3/TRBV12-4	TRBJ1-3	ASSHRTGASGNTIY
TRBV27	TRBJ1-1	ASSFRHPEAF
TRBV30	TRBJ2-7	AWSTVSYEQY
TRBV5-1	TRBJ2-3	ASSLVTGLRPDTQY
TRBV5-5	TRBJ1-5	ASSLGYNRQPQH
TRBV15	TRBJ1-2	ATSRDRGRTYGYT
TRBV20-1	TRBJ2-7	SASGGLAGVYEQY
TRBV28	TRBJ2-1	ASSPSGSNEQF
TRBV7-2	TRBJ2-1	ASSPLAGGYNEQF
TRBV15	TRBJ1-2	ATSRDLGGSGYT
TRBV20-1	TRBJ2-5	SARDEETQY
TRBV6-2/TRBV6-3	TRBJ2-7	ASSSLLAGDPYEQY
TRBV4-2	TRBJ1-4	ASSGQGLLNGNEKLF
TRBV6-1	TRBJ1-2	ASQSPYRGGAGYGYT
TRBV29-1	TRBJ1-2	SVDGRVGGYT
TRBV12-3/TRBV12-4	TRBJ1-1	ASSSREGGTEAF
TRBV5-1	TRBJ2-2	ASGNSGRDTGELF
TRBV12-3/TRBV12-4	TRBJ2-3	ASSYLTRDRGTDTQY
TRBV7-2	TRBJ2-3	ASSGLWVTQY
TRBV28	TRBJ2-3	ASSQGSTDTQY
TRBV6-5	TRBJ2-7	ASSYRGAHEQY
TRBV28	TRBJ2-7	ASSFGLGAYYEQY
TRBV10-3	TRBJ2-5	AIGVRGRVQETQY
TRBV28	TRBJ1-2	ASSNRGGYT
TRBV7-9	TRBJ1-1	ASGRGSYRAEAF
TRBV5-1	TRBJ2-3	ASSPMAAGLGTDTQY
TRBV6-2/TRBV6-3	TRBJ2-3	ASSNLASTDTQY
TRBV20-1	TRBJ1-1	SASSGRAFAEAF
TRBV10-2	TRBJ2-1	ASSSGLYYNEQF
TRBV20-1	TRBJ1-2	SVQDRGHYGYT
TRBV29-1	TRBJ2-3	SVGDLLVSKGADTQY
TRBV5-1	TRBJ2-7	ASRVRDRTIYEQY
TRBV7-2	TRBJ2-1	ASRFGLAGLSYNEQF
TRBV18	TRBJ1-2	ASSPVGLRGYT
TRBV20-1	TRBJ2-7	SARSGRSYEQY
TRBV4-1	TRBJ2-3	ASSLFNRGLAGAQRDTDTQY
TRBV7-3	TRBJ2-7	ASSPEPRTEISYEQY
TRBV12-3/TRBV12-4	TRBJ1-2	ASSRDRGLGYT
TRBV7-8	TRBJ2-1	ASSLASSLYNEQF
TRBV7-8	TRBJ1-6	ASSLVTSSYNSPLH
TRBV29-1	TRBJ1-1	SVEGARQEDTEAF
TRBV10-3	TRBJ1-2	AIRLTGENGYT
TRBV20-1	TRBJ2-7	SARAADSPRATYEQY
TRBV7-9	TRBJ2-2	ASSSPGTGRPGELF